Listed here are 32 T cell receptor beta chains from one sample, sequenced in a study of identical twins. TCRdb fed the 5' RACE reads into MiXCR, producing one record per CDR3 protein. The repertoire holds 250,000 to 350,000 distinct CDR3 sequences, roughly 8.6% seen once, with 5.5% to 9% in the top ten. Another study also made use of these data, one on yellow fever vaccine responses in identical twins.

The sequenced sample consisted of CD8+ T cells sorted from blood. These receptors came from a woman younger than 35 in good health.

This clonotype was counted between two and nine times. The chain carries TRBV7-2 and TRBJ2-7; 12 bases are a match to TRBD2. Looked up from germline, CDR1 is SGHTA and CDR2 is FQGNSA. The CDR3 covers 16 residues. After removal of 4 bases from V and 3 bases from J, the junction contained 7 bases not matched to a gene. CDR3 in amino acids: CASSSDGLAGSYEQYF. CDR3 nucleotides: TGTGCCAGCAGCTCCGATGGACTAGCGGGGAGCTACGAGCAGTACTTC. The full variable domain, with the rest looked up from reference TRBV7-2 and TRBJ2-7, is GAGVSQSPSNKVTEKGKDVELRCDPISGHTALYWYRQSLGQGLEFLIYFQGNSAPDKSGLPSDRFSAERTGGSVSTLTIQRTQQEDSAVYLCASSSDGLAGSYEQYFGPGTRLTVT.

This clonotype turned up a few times. The chain recombines TRBV2 with TRBJ1-1; TRBD1 aligns across 12 bases. J was trimmed by 7 bases and V by 7 bases; bases with no gene match: 10. There are 15 residues in the CDR3. CDR1 SNHLY and CDR2 FYNNEI come from the germline V gene. CDR3 DNA: TGTGCCAGCATTACCTCGGGACAGGGGGCGTTTGAAGCTTTCTTT. Protein product: CASITSGQGAFEAFF.

This clonotype was counted at least ten times. This chain joins TRBV3-1 and TRBJ2-7, with TRBD2 identical over 10 bases. In germline, CDR1 is LGHDT, CDR2 YNNKEL (reference sequence). The ends lost 1 base at V and 6 bases at J; junction bases unmatched: 9. The CDR3 covers 16 residues. The CDR3 sequence: CASSQVLAGVGGEQYF. CDR3 nucleotide sequence: TGTGCCAGCAGCCAAGTGCTAGCGGGAGTGGGAGGCGAGCAGTACTTC.

This clonotype appeared many times. The chain is built from TRBV9 and TRBJ2-2; 8 positions agree with TRBD2. The CDR3 consists of 17 residues. The germline V gene has CDR1 SGDLS and CDR2 YYNGEE. Trimming removed 4 bases from V and 0 bases from J; junction bases left unmatched: 8. As DNA, the CDR3 is TGTGCCAGCAGCTCCGGACTAGCCGGTGCGAACACCGGGGAGCTGTTTTTT. Encoded protein: CASSSGLAGANTGELFF.

V gene TRBV6-2 or TRBV6-3 combines with J gene TRBJ2-1; TRBD2 agrees at 12 bases. In germline, CDR1 is MNHEY, CDR2 SVGEGT. V was pared by 5 bases and J by 4 bases, with 6 bases of the junction left unmatched. This CDR3 contains 16 residues. CDR3 coding DNA: TGTGCCAGCAGTCATCTAGCGGGGGGGACTTACAATGAGCAGTTCTTC. This translates into CASSHLAGGTYNEQFF.

This clonotype was observed many times. V usage is TRBV5-6 and J usage is TRBJ1-1; D is possibly TRBD1 (6 bases). The CDR3 loop spans 13 amino acids. CDR1 SGHDT and CDR2 YYEEEE come from the germline V gene. The V end was cut by 4 bases, the J end by 7 bases, with 14 bases between. This CDR3 is CASSALQGVEAFF. The CDR3 nucleotides are TGTGCCAGCAGCGCCCTACAGGGAGTTGAAGCTTTCTTT.

There are many counts of this clonotype. This chain connects TRBV27 to TRBJ2-7; possibly TRBD1 or TRBD2 for D (5 bases each). Germline CDR1 reads MNHEY; CDR2 reads SMNVEV (reference sequence). The ends were cut back, 4 bases at V and 4 bases at J, with 23 bases in the middle. CDR3 size: 17 residues. CDR3 sequence: CASSSLGATVVSYEQYF. The CDR3 coding sequence is TGTGCCAGCAGTTCCCTCGGGGCGACGGTAGTCTCTTACGAGCAGTACTTC.

This clonotype was observed many times. The rearrangement links TRBV29-1 to TRBJ2-3, with 8 nucleotides matching TRBD1. The CDR3 covers 15 residues. V shed 6 bases, J shed 0 bases, and the junction held 8 bases outside the gene matches. Germline V gives CDR1 SQVTM, CDR2 ANQGSEA. The CDR3 reads CSVLEGQGSTDTQYF. The CDR3 DNA reads TGCAGCGTCCTTGAAGGACAGGGAAGCACAGATACGCAGTATTTT.

The chain combines TRBV3-1 with TRBJ2-1; 8 bases are a match to TRBD1. Germline loops: CDR1 LGHDT, CDR2 YNNKEL (reference sequence). After removal of 4 bases from V and 15 bases from J, the junction contained 11 bases not matched to a gene. The length of the CDR3 is 13 residues. The CDR3 nucleotides are TGTGCCAGCAGCCTAGATACGGCAGGGGGCCTGTTCTTC. Amino acid sequence: CASSLDTAGGLFF.

The V and J genes are TRBV11-2 and TRBJ2-1; possibly TRBD2 for D (6 bases). Germline V gene data show CDR1 as SGHAT and CDR2 as FQNNGV. Trimming removed 1 base from V and 4 bases from J, with 11 bases in between. The CDR3 covers 15 residues. The CDR3 sequence: CASSLAWGVYNEQFF. Written as DNA, the CDR3 is TGTGCCAGCAGCTTAGCCTGGGGGGTATACAATGAGCAGTTCTTC.

This clonotype came up a few times. This chain uses TRBV2 with TRBJ1-2; TRBD1 matches at 7 bases. From germline, CDR1 is SNHLY and CDR2 FYNNEI. The CDR3 runs to 13 residues. The J segment lost 7 bases and the V segment lost 4 bases, leaving 6 bases of the junction unmatched. This CDR3 reads CASSVGGSGGYTF. In nucleotides, the CDR3 is TGTGCCAGCAGTGTAGGGGGCTCTGGTGGCTACACCTTC. Looking up the rest from reference TRBV2 and TRBJ1-2 gives the full variable domain: EPEVTQTPSHQVTQMGQEVILRCVPISNHLYFYWYRQILGQKVEFLVSFYNNEISEKSEIFDDQFSVERPDGSNFTLKIRSTKLEDSAMYFCASSVGGSGGYTFGSGTRLTVV.

The chain employs TRBV20-1 and TRBJ1-5, with 8 positions matching TRBD1. CDR3 length equals 15 residues. Germline lookup yields CDR1 DFQATT and CDR2 SNEGSKA (reference sequence). Losses at the gene ends were 3 bases for V and 3 bases for J; bases not matched to a gene: 7. The DNA for the CDR3 is TGCAGTGCTAGGACACAGGGGGAGGACAATCAGCCCCAGCATTTT. This encodes CSARTQGEDNQPQHF.

Only a few counts were recorded for this clonotype. This chain joins TRBV7-9 and TRBJ1-2; D uncertain. The CDR3 runs to 15 residues. The germline V gene has CDR1 SEHNR and CDR2 FQNEAQ (reference sequence). The V and J ends lost 5 bases and 3 bases respectively, with 16 bases between them. The CDR3, as DNA: TGTGCCAGCAGCAAACTGTGGCACCATTACTATGGCTACACCTTC. As protein: CASSKLWHHYYGYTF.

The sample holds a few counts of this clonotype. This chain connects TRBV12-3 or TRBV12-4 to TRBJ2-3; TRBD1 matches 7 bases. CDR3 size: 16 residues. Trimming took 6 bases from V and 0 from J; bases not matched to a gene: 9. The CDR3: CASSPLGGPSTDTQYF. The CDR3 DNA follows: TGTGCCAGCAGCCCCCTAGGGGGCCCAAGCACAGATACGCAGTATTTT.

This chain links TRBV7-2 with TRBJ2-7; no reliable D call. The CDR3 is made up of 14 amino acids. V lost 1 base and J 4 bases, leaving 11 bases between the germline ends. Per the germline V gene, CDR1 is SGHTA and CDR2 is FQGNSA. This CDR3 is CASSLDSQLYEQYF. The CDR3, as DNA: TGTGCCAGCAGCTTAGACAGCCAGCTTTACGAGCAGTACTTC.

The chain couples TRBV7-3 to TRBJ2-1; weak D call: TRBD1 (6 bases). The CDR3 extends over 13 amino acids. Germline values: CDR1 SGHTA, CDR2 FQGTGA. Trimming took 4 bases from V and 9 from J, leaving 13 bases between them. The CDR3 protein is CASSSYRVGEQFF. Written as DNA, the CDR3 is TGTGCCAGCAGCTCATACAGGGTTGGTGAGCAGTTCTTC.

The V and J genes are TRBV6-1 and TRBJ2-5, with TRBD1 matching 8 bases. The V and J ends lost 6 bases and 4 bases, in that order; junction bases with no gene match: 13. Germline V gene lookup returns CDR1 MNHNS and CDR2 SASEGT. This CDR3 is 16 amino acids long. CDR3 in amino acids: CASSPFPGGLLETQYF. CDR3 sequence (DNA): TGTGCCAGCAGCCCCTTCCCAGGGGGCTTACTAGAGACCCAGTACTTC.

In this sample, this clonotype turned up many times. The chain combines TRBV12-3 or TRBV12-4 with TRBJ2-2, with D possibly being TRBD2 (5 bases). This CDR3 comprises 12 residues. V was pared by 5 bases and J by 5 bases, with 6 bases between. The CDR3 spells CASSPGTGELFF. As DNA, the CDR3 is TGTGCCAGCAGTCCGGGGACCGGGGAGCTGTTTTTT.

The table lists this clonotype with many counts. CDR3 region: CSARPPGAVYGYTF. As DNA, the CDR3 is TGCAGTGCTAGGCCCCCCGGGGCCGTCTATGGCTACACCTTC. This rearrangement joins TRBV20-1 to TRBJ1-2, with D perhaps matching TRBD1 (5 bases). Germline CDR1 DFQATT, CDR2 SNEGSKA (reference sequence). The CDR3 contains 14 residues. V lost 3 bases and J 4 bases, leaving 15 bases between the germline ends.

This clonotype was detected only a few times. The chain combines TRBV12-3 or TRBV12-4 with TRBJ2-7; D ambiguous. Trimming removed 6 bases at V and 0 bases at J, with 18 bases between. The CDR3 runs 16 residues. The CDR3 bases are TGTGCCAGCAGCCAAGCCGGTGGGATGGACTCCTACGAGCAGTACTTC. Amino acids: CASSQAGGMDSYEQYF.

The chain uses TRBV11-2 and TRBJ2-7; 7 nucleotides agree with TRBD1. Germline V gene data show CDR1 as SGHAT and CDR2 as FQNNGV. J was trimmed by 5 bases and V by 5 bases; bases with no gene match: 9. This CDR3 is 14 amino acids long. The CDR3 spells CASSPWDSPNEQYF. CDR3 DNA sequence: TGTGCCAGCAGCCCCTGGGACAGCCCCAACGAGCAGTACTTC.

This clonotype showed up many times. The chain uses TRBV12-3 or TRBV12-4 and TRBJ2-3; possibly TRBD2 for D (6 bases). Trimming took off 4 bases at V and 6 bases at J, with 8 bases between the two ends. This CDR3 spans 12 amino acids. This CDR3 reads CASSSGLDTQYF. For the CDR3, the DNA is TGTGCCAGCAGTTCGGGACTCGATACGCAGTATTTT.

This clonotype has ten or more counts. This chain uses TRBV7-9 with TRBJ1-1; D might be TRBD1 (5 bases). Per the germline V gene, CDR1 is SEHNR and CDR2 is FQNEAQ (reference sequence). Trimming cost V 2 bases and J 4 bases, with 11 bases left between them. CDR3 length equals 14 residues. CDR3 amino acids: CASSLTGAGTEAFF. The DNA of the CDR3 is TGTGCCAGCAGCTTAACAGGAGCGGGCACTGAAGCTTTCTTT.

The table lists this clonotype with many counts. The chain carries TRBV24-1 and TRBJ2-2, with D possibly called TRBD1 or TRBD2 (5 bases each). The CDR3 contains 19 residues. Germline loops: CDR1 KGHDR, CDR2 SFDVKD. Trimming removed 2 bases at V and 4 bases at J, with 22 bases between. The CDR3 bases are TGTGCCACCAGTGATTGGGGGATCACTCCTGGAGAGACCACCGGGGAGCTGTTTTTT. Its protein product is CATSDWGITPGETTGELFF.

The CDR3 loop reads CAITGLRGELFF. CDR3 bases: TGTGCCATCACAGGGTTGCGGGGCGAGCTGTTTTTT. The chain uses TRBV6-6 and TRBJ2-2, with D perhaps matching TRBD1 or TRBD2 (6 bases each). CDR3 length: 12 amino acids. Germline CDR1 is MNHNY and CDR2 is SVGAGI (reference sequence). V lost 10 bases and J 11 bases, leaving 17 bases between the germline ends.

This clonotype was seen ten or more times. V usage is TRBV4-1 and J usage is TRBJ2-5; maybe TRBD2 (6 bases). Trimming cost V 4 bases and J 1 base, with 10 bases left between them. CDR3 length: 14 amino acids. CDR1 is MGHRA and CDR2 is YSYEKL in the germline V gene. CDR3 in amino acids: CASSREEGQETQYF. In DNA, the CDR3 is TGCGCCAGCAGCCGGGAGGAGGGCCAAGAGACCCAGTACTTC.

This clonotype was seen just once. The chain combines TRBV19 with TRBJ2-7, with D maybe TRBD2 (6 bases). The CDR3 length is 14 residues. V lost 6 bases to trimming and J lost 1 base, with 13 bases between them. Looked up from germline, CDR1 is LNHDA and CDR2 is SQIVND (reference sequence). As DNA, the CDR3 is TGTGCCAGTAGGGACCGGGACTCATCCTACGAGCAGTACTTC. Translation: CASRDRDSSYEQYF. The full variable domain, with the rest looked up from reference TRBV19 and TRBJ2-7, is DGGITQSPKYLFRKEGQNVTLSCEQNLNHDAMYWYRQDPGQGLRLIYYSQIVNDFQKGDIAEGYSVSREKKESFPLTVTSAQKNPTAFYLCASRDRDSSYEQYFGPGTRLTVT.

Only a few counts were recorded for this clonotype. The V call is TRBV7-9, the J call TRBJ2-4; 8 positions agree with TRBD1. CDR1 is SEHNR and CDR2 is FQNEAQ in the germline V gene (reference sequence). Trimming at V came to 5 bases and at J to 3 bases, leaving 12 bases not matched to a gene. CDR3 length: 17 amino acids. The CDR3 region has the DNA TGTGCCAGCAGCACTCGACAGGGGCTAGCTGTCAAAAACATTCAGTACTTC. Amino acid sequence: CASSTRQGLAVKNIQYF.

This chain joins TRBV4-3 and TRBJ2-1; 8 nucleotides line up with TRBD2. The V segment lost 0 bases and the J segment 4 bases; nucleotides outside the gene matches: 8. The CDR3 is made up of 17 amino acids. Germline loops: CDR1 LGHNA, CDR2 YSLEER. The CDR3 DNA sequence: TGCGCCAGCAGCCAAGATAATTCGGGAGGGCCATACAATGAGCAGTTCTTC. Protein product: CASSQDNSGGPYNEQFF.

The V call is TRBV29-1, the J call TRBJ2-7, with D unresolved. V lost 7 bases to trimming and J lost 0 bases, with 13 bases between them. This CDR3 comprises 13 residues. Germline V gives CDR1 SQVTM, CDR2 ANQGSEA. The CDR3: CSARLDSSYEQYF. As DNA, the CDR3 is TGCAGCGCAAGACTCGATAGCTCCTACGAGCAGTACTTC.

This clonotype came up a few times. This chain joins TRBV5-6 and TRBJ2-5; no firm D call. The CDR3 is 8 residues long. The V gene's germline CDR1 is SGHDT and CDR2 YYEEEE. V was clipped by 0 bases and J by 13 bases, with 1 base between them. The CDR3 nucleotides are TGTGCCAGCAGCTTGGGGTACTTC. The encoded protein is CASSLGYF.

This clonotype was found many times. CDR3 protein: CASSLSGGRAGPEIKETQYF. Here the CDR3 DNA reads TGTGCCAGCAGTTTAAGTGGCGGGAGGGCCGGCCCTGAGATAAAAGAGACCCAGTACTTC. The V and J genes are TRBV12-3 or TRBV12-4 and TRBJ2-5, with 9 bases that match TRBD2. This CDR3 region has 20 residues. Losses at the gene ends were 2 bases for V and 3 bases for J; bases not matched to a gene: 19.